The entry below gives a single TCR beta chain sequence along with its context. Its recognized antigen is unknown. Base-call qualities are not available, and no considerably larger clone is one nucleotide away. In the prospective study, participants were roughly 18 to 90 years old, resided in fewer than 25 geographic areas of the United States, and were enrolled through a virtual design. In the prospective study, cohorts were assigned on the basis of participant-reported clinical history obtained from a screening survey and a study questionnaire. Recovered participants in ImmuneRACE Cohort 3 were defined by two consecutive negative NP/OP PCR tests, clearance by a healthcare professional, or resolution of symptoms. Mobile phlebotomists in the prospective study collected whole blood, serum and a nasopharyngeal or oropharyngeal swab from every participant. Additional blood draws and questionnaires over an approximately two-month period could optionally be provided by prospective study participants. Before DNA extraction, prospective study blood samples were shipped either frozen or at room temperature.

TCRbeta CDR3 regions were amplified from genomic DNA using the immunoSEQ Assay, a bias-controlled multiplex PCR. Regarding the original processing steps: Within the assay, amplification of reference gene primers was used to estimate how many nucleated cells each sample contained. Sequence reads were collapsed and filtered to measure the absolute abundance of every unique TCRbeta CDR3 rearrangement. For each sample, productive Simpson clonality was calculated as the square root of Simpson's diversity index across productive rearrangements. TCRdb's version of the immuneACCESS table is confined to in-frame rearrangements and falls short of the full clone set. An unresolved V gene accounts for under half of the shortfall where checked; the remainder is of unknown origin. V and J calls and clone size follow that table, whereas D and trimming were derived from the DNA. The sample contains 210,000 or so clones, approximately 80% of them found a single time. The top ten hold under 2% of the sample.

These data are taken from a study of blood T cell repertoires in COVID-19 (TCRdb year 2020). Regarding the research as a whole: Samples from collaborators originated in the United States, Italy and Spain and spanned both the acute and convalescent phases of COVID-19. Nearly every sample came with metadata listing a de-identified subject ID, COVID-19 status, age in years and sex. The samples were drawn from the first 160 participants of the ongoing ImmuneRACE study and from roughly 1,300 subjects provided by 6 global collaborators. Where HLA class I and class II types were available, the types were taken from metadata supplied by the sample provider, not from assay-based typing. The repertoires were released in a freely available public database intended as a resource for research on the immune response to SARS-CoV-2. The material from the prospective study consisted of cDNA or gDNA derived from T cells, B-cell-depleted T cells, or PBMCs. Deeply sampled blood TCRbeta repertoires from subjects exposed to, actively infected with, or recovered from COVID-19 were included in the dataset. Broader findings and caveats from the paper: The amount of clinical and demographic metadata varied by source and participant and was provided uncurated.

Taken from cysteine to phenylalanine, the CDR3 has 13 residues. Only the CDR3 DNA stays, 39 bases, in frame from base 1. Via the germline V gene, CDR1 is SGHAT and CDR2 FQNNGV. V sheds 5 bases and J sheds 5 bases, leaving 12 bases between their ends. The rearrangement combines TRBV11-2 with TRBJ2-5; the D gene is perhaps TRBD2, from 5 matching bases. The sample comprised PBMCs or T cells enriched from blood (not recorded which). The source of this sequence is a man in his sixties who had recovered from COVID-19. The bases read TGTGCCAGCAGCCCGCCACTAGTCGAGACCCAGTACTTC. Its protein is CASSPPLVETQYF.